Reported below is one TCR beta chain. Its cognate antigen has yet to be identified. Per-base quality was not reported, and no clone a single base away is much larger than it. The sample is drawn from a study of cytotoxic CD8 clonotypes in ibrutinib-treated CLL (dated by TCRdb to the early 2020s). The study in broad terms: In this cohort, approximately 15 patients were treatment-naive and approximately 10 were relapsed/refractory, while 17 to 18 had unmutated IGHV. Responses were partial in approximately 24 patients and complete in 2; after median 68 months follow-up, around 15 stayed in remission and 12 progressed. Response samples were obtained after a median of approximately 12 months of treatment, with a range of roughly 6 to 40 months. On average, each sample yielded about 260,000 productive templates and tens of thousands of productive rearrangements. Of the 85 to 90 participants in the trial, approximately 25 had longitudinal samples available. Cryopreserved peripheral blood mononuclear cells were obtained prior to treatment, at the time of response, and at either disease progression or sustained remission. Results and caveats for the whole study, not just this receptor: Baseline clonality was found to be higher than that of age-matched healthy donors and was strongly correlated with circulating CD8+ T-cell counts. Lymph node repertoires were not examined, and the timing of sampling was not matched between patients in sustained remission and those whose disease progressed. At ibrutinib response clonality went up, during sustained remission it held steady, and at progression it dropped back toward baseline. Public clonotypes were rare and either shrank or stayed stable during treatment, and the rise in clonality at ibrutinib response reflected expansion of private clonotypes.

For TCR beta library preparation, about 1.8 micrograms of genomic DNA were isolated from cryopreserved PBMCs. High-throughput TCR beta sequencing was performed on longitudinal blood samples from CLL patients receiving ibrutinib monotherapy. Patients were enrolled in a phase 2 open-label single-center ibrutinib monotherapy trial. A MiSeq instrument was used for deep resolution sequencing, which targeted depths ranging from 1 in 1 million up to 1 in 200,000 T cells, with coverage averaging 10x for each clonotype. The immunoSEQ hsTCRB Kit was used to generate TCR beta libraries. The original pipeline was this. The data were analyzed with ImmunoSEQ Analyzer and ImmunoSEQ Data Assistant, and V, D and J gene assignments followed IMGT definitions. Clonality, which ranges from 0 to 1, was calculated by subtracting the normalized Shannon entropy of productive rearrangement frequencies from one. Public clonotype analysis was restricted to overrepresented clonotypes comprising at least 0.05% of each patient's repertoire. Approximately 14 age-matched healthy donor repertoires from immuneACCESS were used as controls for clonality. TCRdb carries this immuneACCESS record with in-frame sequences only. Its versions omit some clonotypes, under half of them owing to an unresolved V gene in the studies checked, with the rest unexplained. Clone size and the V and J calls come from that table; the DNA yielded D and trimming. This sample lists about 310,000 clones; about 80% were detected once. Under 8.5% of the sample comes from the top ten.

The CDR3 contains 12 residues, cysteine and phenylalanine counted. Just CDR3 DNA is preserved here, 36 bases in frame from base 1. Clipping removes 7 bases from V and 8 bases from J, with 7 as the unmatched junction base count. CDR1 MDHEN and CDR2 SYDVKM were looked up in the germline V gene. This sequence uses TRBV28 and TRBJ1-1; 7 junctional bases match TRBD1. Sequenced material: PBMCs, taken before ibrutinib treatment. The receptor was derived from a human donor with chronic lymphocytic leukemia. CDR3 reads: CASIADRVEAFF. The nucleotide sequence is given as TGTGCCAGCATTGCCGACAGGGTGGAAGCTTTCTTT. The entire variable domain, with the stretches around the CDR3 drawn from the reference TRBV28 and TRBJ1-1 proteins, is DVKVTQSSRYLVKRTGEKVFLECVQDMDHENMFWYRQDPGLGLRLIYFSYDVKMKEKGDIPEGYSVSREKKERFSLILESASTNQTSMYLCASIADRVEAFFGQGTRLTVV.